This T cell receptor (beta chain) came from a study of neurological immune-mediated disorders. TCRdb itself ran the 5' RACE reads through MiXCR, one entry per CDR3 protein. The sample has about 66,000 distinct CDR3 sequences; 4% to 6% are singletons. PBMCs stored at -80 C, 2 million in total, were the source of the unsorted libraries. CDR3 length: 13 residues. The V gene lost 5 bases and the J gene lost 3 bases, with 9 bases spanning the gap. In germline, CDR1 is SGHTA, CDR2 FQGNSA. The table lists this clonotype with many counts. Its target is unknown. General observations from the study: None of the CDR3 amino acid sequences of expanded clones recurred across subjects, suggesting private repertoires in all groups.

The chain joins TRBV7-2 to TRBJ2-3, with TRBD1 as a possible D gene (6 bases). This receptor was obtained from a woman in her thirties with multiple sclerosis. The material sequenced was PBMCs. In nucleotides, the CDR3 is TGTGCCAGCAGCGGGGGCCTGACAGATACGCAGTATTTT. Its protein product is CASSGGLTDTQYF.